The T cell receptor (beta chain) described here comes from a study of beta chain features in type 1 diabetes. Per germline, CDR1 SGHNT and CDR2 YYREEE (reference sequence). V was pared by 4 bases and J by 1 base, with 12 bases between. The CDR3 loop spans 15 amino acids. The isolated RNA, all of it, was reverse transcribed, so expressed TCRB transcripts were what got sequenced. Only in-frame clones appear in the TCRdb table, and some are missing; sequencing was by immunoSEQ multiplex PCR. The data show 100,000 to 150,000 clones, 9% seen once. This clone showed up just a few times. The target antigen is unknown. General study results and limits: TCRB CDR3s were moderately but significantly shorter in Type 1 diabetes patients in all four CD4+ subsets. More deletions and fewer insertions at VDJ junctions were seen in type 1 diabetes patients.

Sequencing input: central memory CD4+ T cells from blood. This receptor was identified in a man aged 25 to 40 with type 1 diabetes. The chain joins TRBV5-4 to TRBJ2-1, with TRBD1 as a possible D gene (5 bases). As DNA, the CDR3 is TGTGCCAGCAGCCCCCAGGGTTATTCCTACAATGAGCAGTTCTTC. This translates into CASSPQGYSYNEQFF.